This T cell receptor beta chain appears in the sequencing data of a study of tumor and adjacent non-tumor tissue in lung cancer. Overall study results and limits: Normal lung showed higher cumulative top 100 clone frequency than tumor.

Trimming at V came to 5 bases and at J to 5 bases, leaving 12 bases not matched to a gene. The germline gives CDR1 MDHEN, CDR2 SYDVKM. The CDR3 contains 16 residues. RNA was extracted from bulk tissue without any cell sorting. This non-tumor lung sample came from over 3 cm beyond the tumor edge. As regards this clonotype: Its antigen is as yet unknown. This clone may be a read error of a much larger clone one base away.

A modified ARM-PCR protocol with three rounds of nested PCR amplified TCRbeta. MiXCR, run by TCRdb on the multiplex PCR reads, gives a single entry per CDR3 protein. The table shows more than 45,000 distinct CDR3 sequences, with 55% to 65% occurring only once. Sequencing input: distant non-tumor lung tissue. The clonotype originates from a woman between 65 and 79 years old with non-small cell lung cancer. V is TRBV28 and J is TRBJ2-7; 10 bases line up with TRBD1. This CDR3 reads CASSPPGQGILNEQYF. Written as DNA, the CDR3 is TGTGCCAGCAGTCCTCCGGGACAGGGGATACTCAACGAGCAGTACTTC.